A selection of T cell receptor beta chains follows, all from one sample in a study of shared clonotypes between healthy human individuals. TCRdb's table, derived via immunoSEQ multiplex PCR, lists solely in-frame clones and lacks some. Of hundreds of thousands of clones listed, around two thirds are singletons. The sample was memory CD4+ T cells sorted from blood. The receptors originated from a woman aged 25 to 39 in good health. Both conserved end residues are trimmed from each CDR3.

J gene | V gene | CDR3 protein
TRBJ2-7 | TRBV7-9 | ASSSGQGLYEQY
TRBJ1-1 | TRBV5-1 | ASSVQGGNTEAF
TRBJ2-7 | TRBV7-2 | ASSSTGSTYEQY
TRBJ2-1 | TRBV28 | ASSSPSGSNEQF
TRBJ2-5 | TRBV5-1 | ASSLGGSQETQY
TRBJ2-3 | TRBV4-2 | ASSQPPSSGRRVDTQY
TRBJ1-5 | TRBV27 | ASRRGMDQPQH
TRBJ1-2 | TRBV18 | ASSPGPKANYGYT
TRBJ1-1 | TRBV2 | ASRWTGKAF
TRBJ2-5 | TRBV5-1 | ASSFHIKETQY
TRBJ2-7 | TRBV23-1 | ASSQSKGLVDTYEQY
TRBJ2-7 | TRBV7-2 | ASNQYQRAYEQY
TRBJ2-1 | TRBV7-2 | ASSLRLDSNEQF
TRBJ1-5 | TRBV19 | ASSMGRGGNQPQH
TRBJ1-4 | TRBV7-9 | ASSLGVVRDEKLF